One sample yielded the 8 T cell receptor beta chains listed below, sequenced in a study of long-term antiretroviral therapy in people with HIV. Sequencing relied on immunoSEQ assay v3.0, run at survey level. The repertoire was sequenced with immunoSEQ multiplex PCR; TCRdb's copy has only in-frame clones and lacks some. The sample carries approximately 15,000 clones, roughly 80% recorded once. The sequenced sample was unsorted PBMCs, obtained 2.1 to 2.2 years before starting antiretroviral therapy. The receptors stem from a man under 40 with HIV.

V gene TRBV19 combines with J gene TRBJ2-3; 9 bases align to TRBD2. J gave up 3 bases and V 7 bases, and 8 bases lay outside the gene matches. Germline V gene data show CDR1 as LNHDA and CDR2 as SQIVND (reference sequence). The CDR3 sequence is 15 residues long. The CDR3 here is CASTSSGVLTDTQYF. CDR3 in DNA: TGTGCCAGTACCTCTAGCGGGGTTTTAACAGATACGCAGTATTTT.

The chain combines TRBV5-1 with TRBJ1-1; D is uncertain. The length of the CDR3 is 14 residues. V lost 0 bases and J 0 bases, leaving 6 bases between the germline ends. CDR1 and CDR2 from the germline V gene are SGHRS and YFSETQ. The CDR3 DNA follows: TGCGCCAGCAGCTTGGAACAGATGAACACTGAAGCTTTCTTT. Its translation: CASSLEQMNTEAFF.

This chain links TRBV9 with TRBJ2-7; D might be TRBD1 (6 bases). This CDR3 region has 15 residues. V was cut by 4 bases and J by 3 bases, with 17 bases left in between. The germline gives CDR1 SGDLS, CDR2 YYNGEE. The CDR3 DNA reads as TGTGCCAGCAGCCCCCGATGGGGGCGGAACTACGAGCAGTACTTC. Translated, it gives CASSPRWGRNYEQYF.

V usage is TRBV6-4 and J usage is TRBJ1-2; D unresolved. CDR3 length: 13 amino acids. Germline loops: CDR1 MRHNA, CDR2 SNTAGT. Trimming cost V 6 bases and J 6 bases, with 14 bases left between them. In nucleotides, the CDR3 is TGTGCCAGCAGGGACGGTCTTGGCGATGGCTACACCTTC. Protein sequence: CASRDGLGDGYTF.

As DNA, the CDR3 is TGTGCCAGCAGTATGAACACTGAAGCTTTCTTT. Its protein is CASSMNTEAFF. This chain uses TRBV28 with TRBJ1-1; D gene uncertain. CDR1 is MDHEN, CDR2 SYDVKM, per germline. This CDR3 region has 11 residues. V was pared by 5 bases and J by 0 bases, with 1 base between.

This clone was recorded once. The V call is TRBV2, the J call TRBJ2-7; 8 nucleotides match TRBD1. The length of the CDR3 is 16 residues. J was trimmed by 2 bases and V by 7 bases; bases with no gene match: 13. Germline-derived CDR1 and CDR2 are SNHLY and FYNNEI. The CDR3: CASKDRGGGYAYEQYF. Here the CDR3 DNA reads TGTGCCAGCAAAGACAGGGGAGGCGGGTACGCCTACGAGCAGTACTTC.

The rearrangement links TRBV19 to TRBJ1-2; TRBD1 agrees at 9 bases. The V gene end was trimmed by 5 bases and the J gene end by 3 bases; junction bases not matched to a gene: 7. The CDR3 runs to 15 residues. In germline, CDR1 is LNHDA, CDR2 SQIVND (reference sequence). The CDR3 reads CASSVQQGAHYGYTF. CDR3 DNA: TGTGCCAGTAGTGTACAACAGGGGGCCCACTATGGCTACACCTTC.

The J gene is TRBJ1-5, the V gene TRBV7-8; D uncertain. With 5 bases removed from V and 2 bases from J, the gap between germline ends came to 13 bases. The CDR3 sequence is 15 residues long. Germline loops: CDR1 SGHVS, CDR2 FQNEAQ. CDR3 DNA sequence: TGTGCCAGCAGCCCTGGGAGTCAGGGCAATCAGCCCCAGCATTTT. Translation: CASSPGSQGNQPQHF.